Listed below are T cell receptor beta chains from one sample, sequenced in a study of blood T cell repertoires in COVID-19. Data came from immunoSEQ multiplex PCR; TCRdb stores just in-frame clones and leaves some out. The sample consists of 13,000 to 15,000 clones, about 90% of them appearing once. The sequenced sample was peripheral blood. These receptors all stem from a human donor in a cohort sampled during active COVID-19. The CDR3 runs from the conserved cysteine through the conserved F or W. The order of the fields is CDR3 DNA, CDR3 protein, V gene, D gene, clone size, J gene. D genes are given only for firm matches. The size field is filled for only some rows; it gives once, few, many or a size class.

CDR3 DNA: TGTGCCAGCAGGCGACAGGTGAACACTGAAGCTTTCTTT
CDR3 protein: CASRRQVNTEAFF
V gene: TRBV6-5
D gene: NA
clone size: NA
J gene: TRBJ1-1

CDR3 DNA: TGTGCCAGCAGCGTAAGGGAGTCTAGCGGGGATACGCAGTATTTT
CDR3 protein: CASSVRESSGDTQYF
V gene: TRBV9
D gene: TRBD2
clone size: NA
J gene: TRBJ2-3

CDR3 DNA: TGTGCCAGCAGCCCCTCCATCTTTCGCGGAGCCTACGAGCAGTACTTC
CDR3 protein: CASSPSIFRGAYEQYF
V gene: TRBV9
D gene: NA
clone size: NA
J gene: TRBJ2-7

CDR3 DNA: TGTGCCAGCAGTGAAACTCAAGATACGCAGTATTTT
CDR3 protein: CASSETQDTQYF
V gene: TRBV2
D gene: NA
clone size: NA
J gene: TRBJ2-3

CDR3 DNA: TGTGCCAGTAGAACGAGCGTAGCCGGGGAGCTGTTTTTT
CDR3 protein: CASRTSVAGELFF
V gene: TRBV19
D gene: NA
clone size: NA
J gene: TRBJ2-2

CDR3 DNA: TGTGCCACCAGCAGAGATACCGCGGTAAATGAAAAACTGTTTTTT
CDR3 protein: CATSRDTAVNEKLFF
V gene: TRBV15
D gene: NA
clone size: once
J gene: TRBJ1-4

CDR3 DNA: TGCGCCAGCAGCTTGGGGGAGCGGGATATGAACACCGGGGAGCTGTTTTTT
CDR3 protein: CASSLGERDMNTGELFF
V gene: TRBV5-1
D gene: TRBD2
clone size: NA
J gene: TRBJ2-2

CDR3 DNA: TGTGCCAGCTCCCTCCGTGTTTTGAGTGGCTACACCTTC
CDR3 protein: CASSLRVLSGYTF
V gene: TRBV5-4
D gene: NA
clone size: NA
J gene: TRBJ1-2

CDR3 DNA: TGTGCCAGCAGTGGAGGGACAGGGAACTATGGCTACACCTTC
CDR3 protein: CASSGGTGNYGYTF
V gene: TRBV2
D gene: TRBD1
clone size: NA
J gene: TRBJ1-2

CDR3 DNA: TGTGCCAGCAGTGAACAGGGGGTAGTTCTCGAGCAGTTCTTC
CDR3 protein: CASSEQGVVLEQFF
V gene: TRBV2
D gene: TRBD1
clone size: NA
J gene: TRBJ2-1

CDR3 DNA: TGTGCCAGCAGCTTGTCTTCAGGGTGGGGTGGGGCCAACGTCCTGACTTTC
CDR3 protein: CASSLSSGWGGANVLTF
V gene: TRBV5-6
D gene: NA
clone size: NA
J gene: TRBJ2-6

CDR3 DNA: TGTGCCAGCAGCTTCGAGGGACAGCGCCACTCGAACACCGGGGAGCTGTTTTTT
CDR3 protein: CASSFEGQRHSNTGELFF
V gene: TRBV7-3
D gene: TRBD1
clone size: NA
J gene: TRBJ2-2

CDR3 DNA: TGTGCCACCAGCAGAGATCCCCTAGAGGAACAGTTCTTC
CDR3 protein: CATSRDPLEEQFF
V gene: TRBV15
D gene: NA
clone size: once
J gene: TRBJ2-1

CDR3 DNA: TGTGCCAGCTCGCCCTCGGAGGGCGGCTATGGCTACACCTTC
CDR3 protein: CASSPSEGGYGYTF
V gene: TRBV18
D gene: NA
clone size: NA
J gene: TRBJ1-2

CDR3 DNA: TGTGCCAGCAGTTTAGGACCCCGGGCCCAGCATTTT
CDR3 protein: CASSLGPRAQHF
V gene: TRBV12-3/TRBV12-4
D gene: NA
clone size: NA
J gene: TRBJ1-5

CDR3 DNA: TGCAGCGTTGCCGGACTAGCGGGGTATTTCTACAATGAGCAGTTCTTC
CDR3 protein: CSVAGLAGYFYNEQFF
V gene: TRBV29-1
D gene: TRBD2
clone size: NA
J gene: TRBJ2-1

CDR3 DNA: TGTGCCAGCAGCCAACTCAATGCAGGGGGCCGCGAGCAGTACTTC
CDR3 protein: CASSQLNAGGREQYF
V gene: TRBV3-1/TRBV3-2
D gene: TRBD1
clone size: NA
J gene: TRBJ2-7

CDR3 DNA: TGTGCCAGCAGCACCCTAGACAGGGGGCGGACAGATACGCAGTATTTT
CDR3 protein: CASSTLDRGRTDTQYF
V gene: TRBV21-1
D gene: NA
clone size: NA
J gene: TRBJ2-3

CDR3 DNA: TGCAGCGTATGGACCGGGCTAGGGAGGGCTGAAGCTTTCTTT
CDR3 protein: CSVWTGLGRAEAFF
V gene: TRBV29-1
D gene: NA
clone size: once
J gene: TRBJ1-1

CDR3 DNA: TGTGCCAGCAGCTTATCACAGGGAAGCCGTGAAGCTTTTTTT
CDR3 protein: CASSLSQGSREAFF
V gene: TRBV7-9
D gene: NA
clone size: NA
J gene: TRBJ1-1

CDR3 DNA: TGTGCCAGCAGCCCTCCGGGGGGGGAAGCTTTCTTT
CDR3 protein: CASSPPGGEAFF
V gene: TRBV3-1/TRBV3-2
D gene: NA
clone size: NA
J gene: TRBJ1-1

CDR3 DNA: TGTGCCAGCAGAATCTTTAGCGGGACCTTATCTAATGAGCAGTTCTTC
CDR3 protein: CASRIFSGTLSNEQFF
V gene: TRBV27
D gene: TRBD2
clone size: NA
J gene: TRBJ2-1

CDR3 DNA: TGTGCCAGCAGCTTCGGGACAGGGAAAGGAAACACCATATATTTT
CDR3 protein: CASSFGTGKGNTIYF
V gene: TRBV7-2
D gene: TRBD1
clone size: few
J gene: TRBJ1-3

CDR3 DNA: TGTGCCAGCAGCGTAGGACAGGGGGGCCTGAATTCACCCCTCCACTTT
CDR3 protein: CASSVGQGGLNSPLHF
V gene: TRBV5-4
D gene: TRBD1
clone size: once
J gene: TRBJ1-6

CDR3 DNA: TGCGCCAGCAGCTCGCGTGCGGGAACAGTTGAAGCTTTCTTT
CDR3 protein: CASSSRAGTVEAFF
V gene: TRBV5-1
D gene: NA
clone size: NA
J gene: TRBJ1-1

CDR3 DNA: TGTGCCAGTACCCAGGGTTGGTATTCACCCCTCCACTTT
CDR3 protein: CASTQGWYSPLHF
V gene: TRBV19
D gene: NA
clone size: NA
J gene: TRBJ1-6

CDR3 DNA: TGTGCCAGCAAAGATAGCCAGGGAGGATCCACTGAAGCTTTCTTT
CDR3 protein: CASKDSQGGSTEAFF
V gene: TRBV7-3
D gene: NA
clone size: once
J gene: TRBJ1-1

CDR3 DNA: TGTGCCAGCGGCCAGGGACAGGGAACGGGTACGCAGTATTTT
CDR3 protein: CASGQGQGTGTQYF
V gene: TRBV4-2
D gene: TRBD1
clone size: NA
J gene: TRBJ2-3

CDR3 DNA: TGTGCCAGCAGCCCCAGCCAAGGGTTGCTAGCGGGGTGGAGGACCCAGTACTTC
CDR3 protein: CASSPSQGLLAGWRTQYF
V gene: TRBV7-2
D gene: TRBD2
clone size: NA
J gene: TRBJ2-5

CDR3 DNA: TGTGCCAGCAGCCCCCAGGGCGCGAACACCGGGGAGCTGTTTTTT
CDR3 protein: CASSPQGANTGELFF
V gene: TRBV7-3
D gene: NA
clone size: NA
J gene: TRBJ2-2

CDR3 DNA: TGCGCCAGCAGTCAGGGGTTTCCGAATTCACCCCTCCACTTT
CDR3 protein: CASSQGFPNSPLHF
V gene: TRBV5-1
D gene: NA
clone size: few
J gene: TRBJ1-6

CDR3 DNA: TGTGCCAGCAGCACGGACAGGATGGGCGAGCAGTACTTC
CDR3 protein: CASSTDRMGEQYF
V gene: TRBV7-3
D gene: TRBD1
clone size: NA
J gene: TRBJ2-7

CDR3 DNA: TGTGCCAGCAGCTCCCGCGCTAGCTGGGAGTTCTTC
CDR3 protein: CASSSRASWEFF
V gene: TRBV7-9
D gene: NA
clone size: NA
J gene: TRBJ2-1

CDR3 DNA: TGCGCCAGCAGCTCTTCGGGACACGCAGGAGCTTTCTTT
CDR3 protein: CASSSSGHAGAFF
V gene: TRBV5-1
D gene: NA
clone size: NA
J gene: TRBJ1-1

CDR3 DNA: TGCGCCAGCAGCCAATTTAGGGGGAGCGCCTACGAGCAGTACTTC
CDR3 protein: CASSQFRGSAYEQYF
V gene: TRBV4-1
D gene: NA
clone size: NA
J gene: TRBJ2-7

CDR3 DNA: TGTGCCAGCAGCGTAGTTCCTTCTGCAGATACGCAGTATTTT
CDR3 protein: CASSVVPSADTQYF
V gene: TRBV9
D gene: NA
clone size: NA
J gene: TRBJ2-3

CDR3 DNA: TGTGCCAGCAGCTTTACCGGGACAGGGCTTGACTATGGCTACACCTTC
CDR3 protein: CASSFTGTGLDYGYTF
V gene: TRBV4-2
D gene: TRBD1
clone size: NA
J gene: TRBJ1-2

CDR3 DNA: TGTGCCAGCAGCCGACAGGTCTCCGGGGCCAACGTCCTGACTTTC
CDR3 protein: CASSRQVSGANVLTF
V gene: TRBV11-2
D gene: NA
clone size: NA
J gene: TRBJ2-6

CDR3 DNA: TGTGCCAGCAGTCTCTGGGCAGGGGGTGATCAGCCCCAGCATTTT
CDR3 protein: CASSLWAGGDQPQHF
V gene: TRBV6-2/TRBV6-3
D gene: TRBD1
clone size: NA
J gene: TRBJ1-5

CDR3 DNA: TGTGCCAGCAGTTCCGCCCCAGGCACTGAAGCTTTCTTT
CDR3 protein: CASSSAPGTEAFF
V gene: TRBV6-6
D gene: NA
clone size: NA
J gene: TRBJ1-1

CDR3 DNA: TGCGCCAGCAGCGACGGACTAGCGGGGGGCGATGAGCAGTTCTTC
CDR3 protein: CASSDGLAGGDEQFF
V gene: TRBV5-1
D gene: TRBD2
clone size: NA
J gene: TRBJ2-1

CDR3 DNA: TGTGCCAGTAGTATAGCGGGGTTCCCCTCGACCGGGGAGCTGTTTTTT
CDR3 protein: CASSIAGFPSTGELFF
V gene: TRBV19
D gene: NA
clone size: NA
J gene: TRBJ2-2

CDR3 DNA: TGTGCCAGCAGCCAACTTACAGGGGGCGGAAACACCGGGGAGCTGTTTTTT
CDR3 protein: CASSQLTGGGNTGELFF
V gene: TRBV7-3
D gene: TRBD1
clone size: NA
J gene: TRBJ2-2

CDR3 DNA: TGTGCCAGCAGCTTAATCGGAGAGACCCAGTACTTC
CDR3 protein: CASSLIGETQYF
V gene: TRBV7-3
D gene: NA
clone size: NA
J gene: TRBJ2-5

CDR3 DNA: TGTGCCAGCAGCCGTGACAGATCCCAGGAGACCCAGTACTTC
CDR3 protein: CASSRDRSQETQYF
V gene: TRBV11-1
D gene: NA
clone size: NA
J gene: TRBJ2-5

CDR3 DNA: TGCGCCAGCAGCCAAGAGAGGCAGGGGGAAACTGAAGCTTTCTTT
CDR3 protein: CASSQERQGETEAFF
V gene: TRBV4-1
D gene: TRBD1
clone size: NA
J gene: TRBJ1-1

CDR3 DNA: TGTGCCAGCAGCCAAGCGGGTTACAATGAGCAGTTCTTC
CDR3 protein: CASSQAGYNEQFF
V gene: TRBV3-1/TRBV3-2
D gene: NA
clone size: NA
J gene: TRBJ2-1

CDR3 DNA: TGCGCCAGCAGGGGCCTTCTTACCGGGGAGCTGTTTTTT
CDR3 protein: CASRGLLTGELFF
V gene: TRBV5-1
D gene: NA
clone size: NA
J gene: TRBJ2-2

CDR3 DNA: TGCGCCAGCAGCCAAGATCTGATGGGGAGGGTTGACGAGCAGTACTTC
CDR3 protein: CASSQDLMGRVDEQYF
V gene: TRBV4-3
D gene: TRBD2
clone size: few
J gene: TRBJ2-7

CDR3 DNA: TGTGCCAGCGGGGGGGACATCCATGAGCAGTTCTTC
CDR3 protein: CASGGDIHEQFF
V gene: TRBV2
D gene: NA
clone size: NA
J gene: TRBJ2-1

CDR3 DNA: TGTGCCAGCAGGCGGACAGGGTGGACTTACGAGCAGTACTTC
CDR3 protein: CASRRTGWTYEQYF
V gene: TRBV2
D gene: TRBD1
clone size: NA
J gene: TRBJ2-7

CDR3 DNA: TGTGCCAGCAGCTTCCGACCGGGACAGGCTAACTACGAGCAGTACTTC
CDR3 protein: CASSFRPGQANYEQYF
V gene: TRBV7-2
D gene: TRBD1
clone size: NA
J gene: TRBJ2-7

CDR3 DNA: TGTGCCAGCAGTCGACATACCGGGACACCGTTAACCTACGAGCAGTACTTC
CDR3 protein: CASSRHTGTPLTYEQYF
V gene: TRBV7-2
D gene: NA
clone size: NA
J gene: TRBJ2-7

CDR3 DNA: TGCAGCGGGAGACAGCTGCAAGAGACCCAGTACTTC
CDR3 protein: CSGRQLQETQYF
V gene: TRBV29-1
D gene: NA
clone size: NA
J gene: TRBJ2-5

CDR3 DNA: TGTGCCAGTAGTATATTACGAGGACAGGGGGCGAAAATGGCTGAAGCTTTCTTT
CDR3 protein: CASSILRGQGAKMAEAFF
V gene: TRBV19
D gene: TRBD1
clone size: NA
J gene: TRBJ1-1

CDR3 DNA: TGTGCCAGCAGCCAAGATTCGGGCTACGAGCAGTACTTC
CDR3 protein: CASSQDSGYEQYF
V gene: TRBV3-1/TRBV3-2
D gene: NA
clone size: NA
J gene: TRBJ2-7